This TCR beta chain was identified during a study of blood T cell repertoires in COVID-19. The overall study: PBMCs, B-cell-depleted T cells, or T cells were the source of the cDNA or gDNA that made up the material.

Authors' processing steps: By means of reference gene primer amplification, nucleated cell counts were estimated. TCRdb keeps only in-frame clones here, not all; method: immunoSEQ multiplex PCR. That table is the source of V, J and clone size, and D and trimming were worked out from the DNA. The table includes a few hundred thousand clones, over 75% detected once. The study recruited people aged roughly 18 to 100 years across about 25 US areas. Donors of Cohort 3 who recovered were those that had two negative PCRs, clearance, or symptom resolution. There are 14 residues in the CDR3. V dropped 2 bases and J dropped 7 bases, with 14 bases sitting between them. Germline V gives CDR1 MNHEY, CDR2 SVGAGI.

The specimen sequenced was PBMCs or T cells enriched from blood (not recorded which). This TCR came from a man aged 18 to 29 who had recovered from COVID-19. The gene calls are TRBV6-5 and TRBJ1-2; D is unclear. CDR3 nucleotide sequence: TGTGCCAGCAGTTACGGATCCCGAGGCGGTGGCTACACCTTC. This encodes CASSYGSRGGGYTF.